Presented here are 22 T cell receptor beta chains from one specimen sequenced in a study of T cell responses to AZD1222 COVID-19 vaccine. Libraries were prepared by immunoSEQ multiplex PCR; TCRdb keeps only in-frame clonotypes and omits some of them. The table has about 140,000 clones, 85% to 95% seen once. The specimen was peripheral blood, collected 28 days after the second AZD1222 dose. These receptors all stem from an adult who received the AZD1222 COVID-19 vaccine.

V usage is TRBV27 and J usage is TRBJ2-5, with D perhaps being TRBD1 or TRBD2 (5 bases each). The CDR3 has 14 amino acids. Germline CDR1 and CDR2: MNHEY and SMNVEV (reference sequence). Trimming pared 5 bases from V and 5 bases from J, leaving 15 bases between. The CDR3 loop reads CASSPPGRGETQYF. The CDR3 region has the DNA TGTGCCAGCAGTCCCCCGGGACGTGGGGAGACCCAGTACTTC.

The chain links TRBV29-1 to TRBJ2-7, with 7 bases identical to TRBD1. Germline V gives CDR1 SQVTM, CDR2 ANQGSEA. The V segment lost 6 bases and the J segment 2 bases; nucleotides outside the gene matches: 4. The CDR3 covers 12 residues. CDR3 DNA: TGCAGCGTGGGGACAGTACCCTACGAGCAGTACTTC. Its translation is CSVGTVPYEQYF.

The rearrangement links TRBV7-9 to TRBJ1-4; tentative D call: TRBD1 (6 bases). V lost 4 bases, J lost 7 bases, and 10 bases lay in between. The CDR3 is 13 amino acids. Germline V gene lookup returns CDR1 SEHNR and CDR2 FQNEAQ (reference sequence). The CDR3 sequence: CASSSRGGEKLFF. In DNA, the CDR3 is TGTGCCAGCAGCTCGAGGGGGGGTGAAAAACTGTTTTTT. Combining the CDR3 with reference TRBV7-9 and TRBJ1-4 gives the whole variable domain DTGVSQNPRHKITKRGQNVTFRCDPISEHNRLYWYRQTLGQGPEFLTYFQNEAQLEKSRLLSDRFSAERPKGSFSTLEIQRTEQGDSAMYLCASSSRGGEKLFFGSGTQLSVL.

This clone was counted between two and nine times. The rearrangement joins TRBV28 to TRBJ1-2; D is unclear. CDR1 MDHEN and CDR2 SYDVKM come from the germline V gene. V was pared by 5 bases and J by 4 bases, with 5 bases between. The CDR3 extends over 11 amino acids. The CDR3 DNA reads TGTGCCAGCAGTCTCAGCTATGGCTACACCTTC. This encodes CASSLSYGYTF.

The chain uses TRBV28 and TRBJ2-7; 8 nucleotides line up with TRBD1. Losses at the gene ends were 5 bases for V and 1 base for J; bases not matched to a gene: 4. The CDR3 is made up of 14 amino acids. The germline V gene has CDR1 MDHEN and CDR2 SYDVKM. The CDR3 region is CASSDRGWSYEQYF. The CDR3 DNA is TGTGCCAGCAGTGACAGGGGTTGGTCCTACGAGCAGTACTTC. Using reference TRBV28 and TRBJ2-7 for the parts outside the CDR3, the full variable domain is DVKVTQSSRYLVKRTGEKVFLECVQDMDHENMFWYRQDPGLGLRLIYFSYDVKMKEKGDIPEGYSVSREKKERFSLILESASTNQTSMYLCASSDRGWSYEQYFGPGTRLTVT.

As DNA, the CDR3 is TGTGCCAGCAGTCAGGGGGGCTATGAGCAGTTCTTC. It encodes CASSQGGYEQFF. The rearrangement joins TRBV3-1 (or the pseudogene TRBV3-2) to TRBJ2-1, with D possibly being TRBD1 (7 bases). Per the germline V gene, CDR1 is LGHDT and CDR2 is YNNKEL (reference sequence). The CDR3 sequence is 12 residues long. The germline V and J ends were trimmed by 6 bases and 8 bases, with 11 bases remaining between them.

The rearrangement joins TRBV5-6 to TRBJ1-2; D call uncertain. CDR3 length: 12 residues. V lost 0 bases, J lost 6 bases, and 6 bases lay in between. Germline V CDR1 and CDR2: SGHDT, YYEEEE. The CDR3 here is CASSLGGNGYTF. CDR3 nucleotides: TGTGCCAGCAGCTTGGGGGGAAATGGCTACACCTTC.

V usage is TRBV14 and J usage is TRBJ1-1; a weak D match, TRBD1 (5 bases). Germline-derived CDR1 and CDR2 are SGHDN and FVKESK. The V and J ends lost 0 bases and 0 bases respectively, with 11 bases between them. This CDR3 is 16 amino acids long. The CDR3 region has the DNA TGTGCCAGCAGCCAAGAGGGAGAGGGGCTGAACACTGAAGCTTTCTTT. Translating it yields CASSQEGEGLNTEAFF. The full variable domain, its missing parts supplied by reference TRBV14 and TRBJ1-1, is EAGVTQFPSHSVIEKGQTVTLRCDPISGHDNLYWYRRVMGKEIKFLLHFVKESKQDESGMPNNRFLAERTGGTYSTLKVQPAELEDSGVYFCASSQEGEGLNTEAFFGQGTRLTVV.

J is TRBJ2-5 and V is TRBV4-3; D is undetermined. The germline V and J ends were trimmed by 1 base and 5 bases, with 11 bases remaining between them. Germline loops: CDR1 LGHNA, CDR2 YSLEER. The CDR3 sequence is 14 residues long. This CDR3 is CASSQGQMGETQYF. The DNA for the CDR3 is TGCGCCAGCAGCCAAGGGCAAATGGGGGAGACCCAGTACTTC.

CDR3 loop: CASSQPGTTYEQYF. Here the CDR3 DNA reads TGCGCCAGCAGCCAACCAGGGACTACCTACGAGCAGTACTTC. This rearrangement joins TRBV4-1 to TRBJ2-7; 7 bases map to TRBD2. V lost 2 bases and J lost 2; bases outside the gene matches: 3. Germline assignment: CDR1 MGHRA and CDR2 YSYEKL. The CDR3 is 14 amino acids.

The chain employs TRBV4-3 and TRBJ2-1; 13 bases line up with TRBD2. The trim removed 3 bases at V and 2 bases at J, leaving 4 bases unmatched. Per the germline V gene, CDR1 is LGHNA and CDR2 is YSLEER. This CDR3 contains 17 residues. CDR3 sequence reads: CASSHSTSGRAYNEQFF. CDR3 sequence (DNA): TGCGCCAGCAGCCACAGCACTAGCGGGAGGGCCTACAATGAGCAGTTCTTC.

The chain employs TRBV7-9 and TRBJ2-7; a possible D gene is TRBD2 (6 bases). The length of the CDR3 is 14 residues. The ends were cut back, 3 bases at V and 7 bases at J, with 16 bases in the middle. Germline CDR1 SEHNR, CDR2 FQNEAQ (reference sequence). The CDR3 coding sequence is TGTGCCAGCAGCTTGGGGGGAGAGGTTTCGGAGCAGTACTTC. Amino acids: CASSLGGEVSEQYF.

The chain carries TRBV18 and TRBJ2-1; D remains ambiguous. The CDR3 is made up of 13 amino acids. Per the germline V gene, CDR1 is KGHSH and CDR2 is LQKENI. V was cut by 3 bases and J by 5 bases, with 8 bases left in between. CDR3 sequence: CASSPGPHNEQFF. The CDR3 DNA reads as TGTGCCAGCTCACCGGGCCCACACAATGAGCAGTTCTTC.

Turning to this clone: An end of the junction differs from the germline gene, which may be a read error. This chain links TRBV7-7 with TRBJ2-5; TRBD2 might be the D (5 bases). This CDR3 contains 15 residues. Germline V gives CDR1 SSHAT, CDR2 FNYEAQ (reference sequence). The CDR3 here is CASSRGSRGPETQYF. In DNA form, the CDR3 reads TGTGCTAGCAGCCGCGGGTCCCGTGGCCCGGAGACCCAGTACTTC.

The V gene is TRBV24-1, the J gene TRBJ1-1; TRBD1 matches at 7 bases. The trim removed 2 bases at V and 3 bases at J, leaving 8 bases unmatched. Germline CDR1 reads KGHDR; CDR2 reads SFDVKD. The length of the CDR3 is 16 residues. For the CDR3, the DNA is TGTGCCACCAGTGATTCTAAGACAGGGCGTTACACTGAAGCTTTCTTT. Encoded protein: CATSDSKTGRYTEAFF.

V gene TRBV29-1 combines with J gene TRBJ2-1, with 7 positions matching TRBD2. Looked up from germline, CDR1 is SQVTM and CDR2 is ANQGSEA. The CDR3 extends over 12 amino acids. J was trimmed by 3 bases and V by 6 bases; bases with no gene match: 2. CDR3 region: CSVGTNYNEQFF. The CDR3 DNA reads TGCAGCGTGGGGACTAACTACAATGAGCAGTTCTTC.

The gene calls are TRBV5-1 and TRBJ1-1; tentative D call: TRBD1 (5 bases). CDR1 SGHRS and CDR2 YFSETQ come from the germline V gene. Trimming took off 0 bases at V and 2 bases at J, with 11 bases between the two ends. This CDR3 region has 15 residues. CDR3 amino acids: CASSLGGTANTEAFF. Here the CDR3 DNA reads TGCGCCAGCAGCTTGGGTGGGACGGCAAACACTGAAGCTTTCTTT.

The J gene is TRBJ2-1, the V gene TRBV9; 10 nucleotides line up with TRBD2. V was clipped by 4 bases and J by 4 bases; unmatched bases: 5. This CDR3 is built from 15 residues. Germline V CDR1 and CDR2: SGDLS, YYNGEE. DNA of the CDR3: TGTGCCAGCAGCCTTGGACTAGCGGAATACAATGAGCAGTTCTTC. It is translated as CASSLGLAEYNEQFF.

This clone showed up just a few times. V and J are TRBV29-1 and TRBJ1-2, with 12 positions matching TRBD1. This CDR3 is 14 amino acids long. Germline trimming cut 6 bases from V and 2 bases from J; bases unmatched to any gene: 4. Germline-derived CDR1 and CDR2 are SQVTM and ANQGSEA. The CDR3 spells CSVKGTGGNYGYTF. The CDR3 region has the DNA TGCAGCGTGAAGGGGACAGGGGGCAACTATGGCTACACCTTC.

The rearrangement links TRBV28 to TRBJ2-1; 8 nucleotides line up with TRBD2. The CDR3 is 13 amino acids. Trimming took 4 bases from V and 12 from J; bases not matched to a gene: 8. Germline lookup yields CDR1 MDHEN and CDR2 SYDVKM. CDR3 bases: TGTGCCAGCAGTTCTCGGGCTAGCGGGCGGCAGTTCTTC. This encodes CASSSRASGRQFF.

The chain is built from TRBV6-5 and TRBJ2-2; 11 bases are a match to TRBD2. With V trimmed by 7 bases and J by 5 bases, 6 bases remained unmatched. Germline values: CDR1 MNHEY, CDR2 SVGAGI. The CDR3 length is 15 residues. The CDR3 DNA follows: TGTGCCAGCACCTCACTAGCGGGAGAAACCGGGGAGCTGTTTTTT. As protein: CASTSLAGETGELFF.

A remark on this clone: One end of the junction varies from germline; a read error may be responsible. V usage is TRBV5-1 and J usage is TRBJ2-1; D is possibly TRBD2 (5 bases). CDR3 length: 11 amino acids. Germline V CDR1 and CDR2: SGHRS, YFSETQ. CDR3 amino acids: CASSKDRGRVF. The CDR3, as DNA: TGCGCCAGCAGCAAGGACCGGGGTAGGGTCTTC.